This T cell receptor beta chain comes out of a study of blood T cell repertoires in COVID-19. On the study more broadly: Nucleic acid was either cDNA or gDNA, and it came from T cells, B-cell-depleted T cells, or PBMCs.

V shed 4 bases, J shed 8 bases, and the junction held 10 bases outside the gene matches. Germline lookup yields CDR1 LNHNV and CDR2 YYDKDF (reference sequence). The CDR3 length is 17 residues. Clones were sequenced by immunoSEQ multiplex PCR, and TCRdb holds only the in-frame ones, with some missing. The sample records about 300,000 clones, 89% being singletons. V usage is TRBV15 and J usage is TRBJ2-1; 14 bases map to TRBD2. The material sequenced was peripheral blood. This receptor was obtained from a man between 18 and 35 years old who had recovered from COVID-19. The CDR3 sequence is CATSIRMTSGGDDEQFF. In DNA form, the CDR3 reads TGTGCCACCAGCATCCGGATGACTAGCGGGGGGGATGATGAGCAGTTCTTC.